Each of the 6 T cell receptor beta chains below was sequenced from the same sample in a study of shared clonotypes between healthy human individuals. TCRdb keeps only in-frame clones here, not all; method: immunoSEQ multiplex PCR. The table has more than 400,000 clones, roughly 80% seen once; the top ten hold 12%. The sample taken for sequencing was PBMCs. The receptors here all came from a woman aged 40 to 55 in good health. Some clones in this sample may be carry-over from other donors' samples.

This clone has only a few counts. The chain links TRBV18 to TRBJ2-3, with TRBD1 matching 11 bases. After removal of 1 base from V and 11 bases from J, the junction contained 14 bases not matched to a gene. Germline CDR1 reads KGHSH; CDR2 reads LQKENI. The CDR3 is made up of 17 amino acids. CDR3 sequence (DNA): TGTGCCAGCTCACCACACCCTCCGGGACAGGGGGGGATATGGCAGTATTTT. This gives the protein CASSPHPPGQGGIWQYF.

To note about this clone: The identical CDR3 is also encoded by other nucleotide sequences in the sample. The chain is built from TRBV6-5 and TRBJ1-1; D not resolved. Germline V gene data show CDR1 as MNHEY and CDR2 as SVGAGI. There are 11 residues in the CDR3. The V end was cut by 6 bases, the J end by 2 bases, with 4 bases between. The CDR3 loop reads CASSRNTEAFF. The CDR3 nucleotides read TGTGCCAGCAGCCGCAACACTGAAGCTTTCTTT.

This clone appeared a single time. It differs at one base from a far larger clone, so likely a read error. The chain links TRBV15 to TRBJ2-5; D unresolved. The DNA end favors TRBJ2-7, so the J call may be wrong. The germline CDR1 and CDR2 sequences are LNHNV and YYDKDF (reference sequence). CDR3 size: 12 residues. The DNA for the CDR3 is TGTGCCACCGGCAGAGATGAGGACGAGCAGTACTTC. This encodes CATGRDEDEQYF.

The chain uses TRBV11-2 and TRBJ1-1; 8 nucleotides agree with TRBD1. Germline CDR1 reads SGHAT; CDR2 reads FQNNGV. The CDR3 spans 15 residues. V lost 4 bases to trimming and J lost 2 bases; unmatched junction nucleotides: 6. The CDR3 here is CASSSSDRANTEAFF. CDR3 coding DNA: TGTGCCAGCAGCTCCTCGGACAGGGCAAACACTGAAGCTTTCTTT.

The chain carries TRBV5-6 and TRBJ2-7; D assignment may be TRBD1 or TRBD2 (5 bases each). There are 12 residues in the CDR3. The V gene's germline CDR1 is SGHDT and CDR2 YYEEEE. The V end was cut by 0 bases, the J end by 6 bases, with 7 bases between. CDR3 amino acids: CASSLGGSEQYF. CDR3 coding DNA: TGTGCCAGCAGCTTGGGGGGGAGCGAGCAGTACTTC.

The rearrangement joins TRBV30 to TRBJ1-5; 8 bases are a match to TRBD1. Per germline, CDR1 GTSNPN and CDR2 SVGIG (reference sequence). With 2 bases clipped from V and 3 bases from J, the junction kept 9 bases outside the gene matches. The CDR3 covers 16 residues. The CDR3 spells CAWSRSGQAYNQPQHF. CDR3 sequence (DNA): TGTGCCTGGAGTAGGTCGGGACAGGCTTACAATCAGCCCCAGCATTTT.